This is a list of T cell receptor beta chains from one sample in a study of cytomegalovirus exposure and HLA in healthy donors. The assay was immunoSEQ multiplex PCR, and TCRdb's table has in-frame clones only and misses some. Of some 190,000 clones in the sample, 77% were seen once. Sample: PBMCs. The receptor set was obtained from a man younger than 35 in good health and CMV-seronegative. Each CDR3 is given with its conserved first and last residue. The D gene is left open where the match is weak. Clone size is given for some rows only: seen once, a few or many times, or a class if the clone is expanded.

d_gene | j_gene | v_gene | abundance | CDR3nt | CDR3aa
NA | TRBJ1-5 | TRBV7-6 | NA | TGTGCCAGCAGCTTGGGGGCGGTGGGTAGCAATCAGCCCCAGCATTTT | CASSLGAVGSNQPQHF
NA | TRBJ2-7 | TRBV18 | NA | TGTGCCAGCTCACCAATCCCCGATCAGGGCAAGTACTTC | CASSPIPDQGKYF
TRBD1 | TRBJ1-5 | TRBV28 | NA | TGTGCCAGCAGGCGTCCACAGGGGGCGCATCAGCCCCAGCATTTT | CASRRPQGAHQPQHF
TRBD2 | TRBJ2-1 | TRBV9 | NA | TGTGCCAGCAGTGCGACTAGCGGGAGCTCCTACAATGAGCAGTTCTTC | CASSATSGSSYNEQFF
NA | TRBJ2-7 | TRBV21-1 | NA | TGTGCCAGCAGCAAAGGGGGGGACTGGTCCTACGAGCAGTACTTC | CASSKGGDWSYEQYF
NA | TRBJ2-2 | TRBV9 | once | TGTGCCAGCAGCGCACGGACTACCACGAGCACCGGGGAGCTGTTTTTT | CASSARTTTSTGELFF
TRBD2 | TRBJ2-7 | TRBV18 | NA | TGTGCCAGCTCATCTGTGACTAGCGGGGGGTCCTACGAGCAGTACTTC | CASSSVTSGGSYEQYF
NA | TRBJ2-5 | TRBV5-1 | NA | TGCGCCAGCAGCTTGGAACGGTCCCAAGAGACCCAGTACTTC | CASSLERSQETQYF
TRBD1 | TRBJ2-7 | TRBV7-6 | NA | TGTGCCAGCAGCCGGAAGACAGGGCCGAGCTCCTACGAGCAGTACTTC | CASSRKTGPSSYEQYF
NA | TRBJ1-4 | TRBV20-1 | once | TGCAGTGGCGTCTTAAATGAAAAACTGTTTTTT | CSGVLNEKLFF
NA | TRBJ1-5 | TRBV30 | NA | TGTGCCTGGAGTGGTGGGGGGGCGAGGCAGCCCCAGCATTTT | CAWSGGGARQPQHF
TRBD2 | TRBJ2-1 | TRBV5-1 | few | TGCGCCAGCAGCTTCGGGACTAGCGGGAGGGCCCATGAGCAGTTCTTC | CASSFGTSGRAHEQFF
NA | TRBJ2-7 | TRBV6-5 | NA | TGTGCCAGCAGATACGACAGTTACGAGCAGTACTTC | CASRYDSYEQYF
NA | TRBJ1-2 | TRBV10-3 | NA | TGTGCCATCAGTGGACAGGACGTCGCTGATGGAGGCTACACCTTC | CAISGQDVADGGYTF
TRBD1 | TRBJ2-3 | TRBV28 | NA | TGTGCCAGCAGTCCTAGGACAGGGGACACAGATACGCAGTATTTT | CASSPRTGDTDTQYF
TRBD1 | TRBJ2-7 | TRBV19 | NA | TGTGCCAGTAGTATGACAGGGGCCTTAAGAGAGCAGTACTTC | CASSMTGALREQYF
TRBD2 | TRBJ2-5 | TRBV6-5 | NA | TGTGCCAGCAGGAAGGGACCTAGCGGACAAGAGACCCAGTACTTC | CASRKGPSGQETQYF
NA | TRBJ2-5 | TRBV12-2 | NA | TGTGCAAGTCGCCGACCCTCTAGCGACCAAGAACAAGAGACCCAGTACTTC | CASRRPSSDQEQETQYF
TRBD2 | TRBJ2-4 | TRBV19 | NA | TGTGCCAGTAGGGCTAGCGGGAGTTACATTCAGTACTTC | CASRASGSYIQYF
TRBD1 | TRBJ2-7 | TRBV4-2 | NA | TGTGCCAGCAGCCAAGATGCTGAAGGGGGCGCCTACGAGCAGTACTTC | CASSQDAEGGAYEQYF
TRBD1 | TRBJ2-7 | TRBV5-1 | NA | TGCGCCAGCAGCCCACTCCCAGACAGGGGCTCGCTTCGGTACGAGCAGTACTTC | CASSPLPDRGSLRYEQYF
TRBD2 | TRBJ2-1 | TRBV7-7 | few | TGTGCTAGCAGCTTAGCGGCGGGAGGGGGCAATGAGCAGTTCTTC | CASSLAAGGGNEQFF
NA | TRBJ2-7 | TRBV5-5 | NA | TGTGCCAGCAGCTTGAAACAGCAAATCTACGAGCAGTACTTC | CASSLKQQIYEQYF
TRBD1 | TRBJ2-7 | TRBV19 | NA | TGTGCCAGTAGTTCCGGGACAGGGGGGTATTCCGTCGACTTC | CASSSGTGGYSVDF
NA | TRBJ1-1 | TRBV5-1 | NA | TGCGCCAGCAGCTTGGTCGTGGGGAGGGACACTGAAGCTTTCTTT | CASSLVVGRDTEAFF
TRBD1 | TRBJ1-1 | TRBV5-1 | NA | TGCGCCAGCAGCTTGGCCAAGGCAGGGGGCAGGAACACTGAAGCTTTCTTT | CASSLAKAGGRNTEAFF
TRBD2 | TRBJ2-5 | TRBV27 | NA | TGTGCCAGCAGACTTAGCGGGAGGGCCGAGGAGACCCAGTACTTC | CASRLSGRAEETQYF
NA | TRBJ2-5 | TRBV12-1 | few | TGTGCCAGCAGCTTGAGACAGGGGCTCCAAGAGACCCAGTACTTC | CASSLRQGLQETQYF
NA | TRBJ2-7 | TRBV7-9 | NA | TGTGCCAGCAGCTTAGTGGTAGCCCTGGACTACGAGCAGTACTTC | CASSLVVALDYEQYF
TRBD2 | TRBJ2-7 | TRBV2 | once | TGTGCCAGCAGAGCGGGATACTCCTACGAGCAGTACTTC | CASRAGYSYEQYF
NA | TRBJ2-1 | TRBV30 | NA | TGTGCCTGGAGTCGCGGGAATGAGCAGTTCTTC | CAWSRGNEQFF
TRBD1 | TRBJ2-7 | TRBV6-6 | few | TGTGCCACCGGTATCCGACAGGGTGGGAGCTCCTACGAGCAGTACTTC | CATGIRQGGSSYEQYF
TRBD1 | TRBJ1-1 | TRBV18 | NA | TGTGCCAGCTCACCGGGACAGGTTTTGAACACTGAAGCTTTCTTT | CASSPGQVLNTEAFF
NA | TRBJ2-2 | TRBV9 | NA | TGTGCCAGCAGCCCCTCTATCGGGGAGCTGTTTTTT | CASSPSIGELFF
TRBD1 | TRBJ1-1 | TRBV7-3 | NA | TGTGCCAGCAGCTCGGACAGGTTTAGTACTGAAGCTTTCTTT | CASSSDRFSTEAFF
NA | TRBJ1-5 | TRBV6-1 | few | TGTGCCAGCAGTGAAGGGAGGGTCCAGCATTTT | CASSEGRVQHF
NA | TRBJ2-7 | TRBV7-9 | NA | TGTGCCAGCAGCCCATTCCAAAACTACGAGCAGTACTTC | CASSPFQNYEQYF
NA | TRBJ1-2 | TRBV6-5 | NA | TGTGCCAGCAGTTACTCCAGGGTGTATGGCTACACCTTC | CASSYSRVYGYTF
TRBD2 | TRBJ2-7 | TRBV5-4 | NA | TGTGCCAGCAGCTTGTTGTCTAGCGGGAGGGCCGGCGAGCAGTACTTC | CASSLLSSGRAGEQYF
NA | TRBJ1-1 | TRBV6-1 | NA | TGTGCCAGCAGTGTACTACAGGGTAAAGCTTTCTTT | CASSVLQGKAFF
TRBD1 | TRBJ1-2 | TRBV30 | NA | TGTGCCTGGAGTTCGGGGACAGGCGATGGCTACACCTTC | CAWSSGTGDGYTF
NA | TRBJ2-1 | TRBV18 | NA | TGTGCCAGCTCACCACGTCTCGCGGGGACCTACAATGAGCAGTTCTTC | CASSPRLAGTYNEQFF
NA | TRBJ2-1 | TRBV11-3 | NA | TGTGCCAGCAGCTTAGTACAGGGTAGGAATGAGCAGTTCTTC | CASSLVQGRNEQFF
TRBD1 | TRBJ1-6 | TRBV7-9 | few | TGTGCCAGCAGCTCCGGACAGGGGCGAGATAATTCACCCCTCCACTTT | CASSSGQGRDNSPLHF
TRBD2 | TRBJ2-7 | TRBV11-3 | NA | TGTGCCAGCAGCTCGAGACGGCGGGGGAGCTCCTACGAGCAGTACTTC | CASSSRRRGSSYEQYF
TRBD1 | TRBJ1-6 | TRBV30 | NA | TGTGCCTGGGGACAGGGGGGGGATAATTCACCCCTCCACTTT | CAWGQGGDNSPLHF
NA | TRBJ2-1 | TRBV11-2 | NA | TGTGCCAGCAGCTCCGGCACGGGGTACAATGAGCAGTTCTTC | CASSSGTGYNEQFF
NA | TRBJ1-1 | TRBV4-3 | NA | TGCGCCAGCAGCCAAAAAATGGGGGGGGCAGAAGCTTTCTTT | CASSQKMGGAEAFF
TRBD1 | TRBJ2-2 | TRBV29-1 | NA | TGCAGCGTTGAATTGGGACAGCGTCCCGGGGAGCTGTTTTTT | CSVELGQRPGELFF
TRBD1 | TRBJ1-4 | TRBV7-2 | NA | TGTGCCAGCAGCCCACAGGGGCTAGTGGATGAAAAACTGTTTTTT | CASSPQGLVDEKLFF
TRBD1 | TRBJ2-7 | TRBV9 | few | TGTGCCAGCAGCCCGACAGGGGAACACGAGCAGTACTTC | CASSPTGEHEQYF
NA | TRBJ1-1 | TRBV5-1 | NA | TGCGCCAGCAGCTTGGCGGGGGTGGGGACTGAAGCTTTCTTT | CASSLAGVGTEAFF
TRBD2 | TRBJ2-1 | TRBV7-9 | NA | TGTGCCAGCAGCTCCCCGGGACTAGCGGAAAGCTCCTACAATGAGCAGTTCTTC | CASSSPGLAESSYNEQFF
NA | TRBJ2-7 | TRBV2 | once | TGTGCCAGCACCTTTGGACAGCGACCCGACGAGCAGTACTTC | CASTFGQRPDEQYF
TRBD2 | TRBJ2-5 | TRBV18 | NA | TGTGCCAGCTCACCTATAGCGGGAGTGGGAGAGACCCAGTACTTC | CASSPIAGVGETQYF